Listed here are 3 T cell receptor beta chains from one sample, sequenced in a study of CD8+ T cells in alopecia areata. As for treatment: oral pan-JAK inhibitor, 5-10 mg twice daily. Reverse transcribed after extraction, RNA yielded cDNA as the sequencing template. Assay used: immunoSEQ multiplex PCR; TCRdb lists only in-frame clones, some missing. Among 200,000 to 250,000 clones listed, under 60% were seen once. Sequenced material: CD4+ T cells sorted from blood, taken at week 4, from a patient treated with tofacitinib. The receptors here all came from a human donor with alopecia areata.

CDR3 coding DNA: TGTGCCAGCAGTGTACTAGCGGGGGCCTACGAGCAGTACTTC. Protein sequence: CASSVLAGAYEQYF. The chain is built from TRBV2 and TRBJ2-7; TRBD2 matches at 11 bases. Germline values: CDR1 SNHLY, CDR2 FYNNEI. This CDR3 is 14 amino acids long. V trimming: 4 bases; J trimming: 2 bases; junction bases outside the gene matches: 1.

This clone has more than one count but fewer than ten. The chain joins TRBV19 to TRBJ2-1, with TRBD2 matching over 13 bases. V was clipped by 4 bases and J by 5 bases; unmatched bases: 2. CDR1 and CDR2 (germline): LNHDA, SQIVND (reference sequence). The CDR3 runs 15 residues. The CDR3 sequence is CASSKLAGGHNEQFF. The CDR3 DNA follows: TGTGCCAGTAGTAAACTAGCGGGGGGGCACAATGAGCAGTTCTTC.

Only a few counts were recorded for this clone. The chain couples TRBV4-3 to TRBJ2-2, with TRBD2 matching over 7 bases. The germline V gene encodes CDR1 LGHNA and CDR2 YSLEER. The CDR3 extends over 15 amino acids. After removal of 0 bases from V and 9 bases from J, the junction contained 7 bases not matched to a gene. The CDR3 nucleotides read TGCGCCAGCAGCCAAGATCGGGGGGTTGTTAGGGAGCTGTTTTTT. It codes for CASSQDRGVVRELFF.